The sequence of this T cell receptor beta chain was determined in a study of T cell responses to AZD1222 COVID-19 vaccine. Trimming removed 6 bases from V and 7 bases from J, with 10 bases in between. The CDR3 covers 12 residues. The table lists this clone with a count of one. The antigen remains undetermined. Repertoires were generated with immunoSEQ multiplex PCR, while TCRdb's copy carries only in-frame clones and drops some. The sample records about 93,000 clones, 75% to 90% being singletons. Study-wide findings and caveats: Only after the peak T cell response were repertoires sampled. Among the donors, most were white British and more were female, and clonal diversity was possibly underestimated.

This clonotype was obtained from an adult who received the AZD1222 COVID-19 vaccine. The V and J genes are TRBV12-3 or TRBV12-4 and TRBJ2-1; D unresolved. The specimen comprised peripheral blood, sampled 28 days after the second AZD1222 dose. The CDR3 DNA is TGTGCCAGCAGCCTACGGGTTAATGAGCAGTTCTTC. Its protein is CASSLRVNEQFF.